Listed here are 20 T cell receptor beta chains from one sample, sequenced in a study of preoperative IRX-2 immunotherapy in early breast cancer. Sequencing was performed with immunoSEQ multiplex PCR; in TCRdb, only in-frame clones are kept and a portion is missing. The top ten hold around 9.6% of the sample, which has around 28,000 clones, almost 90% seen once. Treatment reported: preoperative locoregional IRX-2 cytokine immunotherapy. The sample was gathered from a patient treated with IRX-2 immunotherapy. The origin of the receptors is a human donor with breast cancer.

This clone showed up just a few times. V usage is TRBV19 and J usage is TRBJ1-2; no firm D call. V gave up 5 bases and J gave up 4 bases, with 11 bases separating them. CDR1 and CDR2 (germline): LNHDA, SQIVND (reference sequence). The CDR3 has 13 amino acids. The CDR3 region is CASSLALRYGYTF. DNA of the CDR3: TGTGCCAGTAGTCTCGCCCTCCGCTATGGCTACACCTTC.

The CDR3 loop reads CASSLASGAGTEAFF. Written as DNA, the CDR3 is TGTGCCAGCAGCTTAGCCTCAGGGGCAGGCACTGAAGCTTTCTTT. The chain uses TRBV7-2 and TRBJ1-1, with a weak D call TRBD1 (6 bases). The CDR3 is 15 amino acids. In germline, CDR1 is SGHTA, CDR2 FQGNSA. With 0 bases removed from V and 4 bases from J, the gap between germline ends came to 12 bases. Using reference TRBV7-2 and TRBJ1-1 for the parts outside the CDR3, the full variable domain is GAGVSQSPSNKVTEKGKDVELRCDPISGHTALYWYRQSLGQGLEFLIYFQGNSAPDKSGLPSDRFSAERTGGSVSTLTIQRTQQEDSAVYLCASSLASGAGTEAFFGQGTRLTVV.

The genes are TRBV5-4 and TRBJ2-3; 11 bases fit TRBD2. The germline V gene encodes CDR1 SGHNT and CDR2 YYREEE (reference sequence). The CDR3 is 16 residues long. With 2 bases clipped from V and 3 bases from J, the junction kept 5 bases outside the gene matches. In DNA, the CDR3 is TGTGCCAGCAGCTTAAAAACTAGCGGGAGTACAGATACGCAGTATTTT. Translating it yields CASSLKTSGSTDTQYF.

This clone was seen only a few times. CDR3 DNA: TGTGCCAGCAGTGAAGCGGGGACAGATGGCTACACCTTC. Translated, it gives CASSEAGTDGYTF. The chain recombines TRBV6-1 with TRBJ1-2; 7 bases line up with TRBD1. Germline assignment: CDR1 MNHNS and CDR2 SASEGT. The ends lost 0 bases at V and 6 bases at J; junction bases unmatched: 1. This CDR3 has 13 amino acids.

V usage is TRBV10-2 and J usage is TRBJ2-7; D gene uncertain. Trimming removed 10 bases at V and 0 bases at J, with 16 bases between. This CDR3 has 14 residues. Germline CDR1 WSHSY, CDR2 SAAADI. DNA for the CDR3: TGCGCCACCTCGACCTCCTGGGGCTCCTACGAGCAGTACTTC. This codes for CATSTSWGSYEQYF.

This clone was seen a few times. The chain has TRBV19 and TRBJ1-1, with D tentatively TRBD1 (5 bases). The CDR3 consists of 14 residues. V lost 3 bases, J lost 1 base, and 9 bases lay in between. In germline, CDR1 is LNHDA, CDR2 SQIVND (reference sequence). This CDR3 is CASSIVQGNTEAFF. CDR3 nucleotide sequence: TGTGCCAGTAGTATCGTTCAGGGGAACACTGAAGCTTTCTTT. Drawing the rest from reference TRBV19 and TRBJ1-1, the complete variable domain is DGGITQSPKYLFRKEGQNVTLSCEQNLNHDAMYWYRQDPGQGLRLIYYSQIVNDFQKGDIAEGYSVSREKKESFPLTVTSAQKNPTAFYLCASSIVQGNTEAFFGQGTRLTVV.

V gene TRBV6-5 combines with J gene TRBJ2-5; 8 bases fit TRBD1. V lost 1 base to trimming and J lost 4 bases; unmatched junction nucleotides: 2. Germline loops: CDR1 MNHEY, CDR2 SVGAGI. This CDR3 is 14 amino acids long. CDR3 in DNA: TGTGCCAGCAGTTACTTCCAGGGGGCAGAGACCCAGTACTTC. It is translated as CASSYFQGAETQYF.

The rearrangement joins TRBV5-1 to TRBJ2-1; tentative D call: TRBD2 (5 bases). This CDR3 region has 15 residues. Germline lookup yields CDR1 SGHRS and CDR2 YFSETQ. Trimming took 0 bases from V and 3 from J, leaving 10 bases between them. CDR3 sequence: CASSLVVASYNEQFF. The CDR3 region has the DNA TGCGCCAGCAGCTTGGTGGTAGCGAGCTACAATGAGCAGTTCTTC.

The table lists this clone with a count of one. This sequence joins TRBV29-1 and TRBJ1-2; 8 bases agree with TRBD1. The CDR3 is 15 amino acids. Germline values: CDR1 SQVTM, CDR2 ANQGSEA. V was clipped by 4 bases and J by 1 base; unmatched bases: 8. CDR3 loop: CSVVYYDRGNYGYTF. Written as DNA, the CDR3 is TGCAGCGTTGTTTATTACGACAGGGGTAACTATGGCTACACCTTC. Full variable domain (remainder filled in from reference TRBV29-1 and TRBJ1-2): SAVISQKPSRDICQRGTSLTIQCQVDSQVTMMFWYRQQPGQSLTLIATANQGSEATYESGFVIDKFPISRPNLTFSTLTVSNMSPEDSSIYLCSVVYYDRGNYGYTFGSGTRLTVV.

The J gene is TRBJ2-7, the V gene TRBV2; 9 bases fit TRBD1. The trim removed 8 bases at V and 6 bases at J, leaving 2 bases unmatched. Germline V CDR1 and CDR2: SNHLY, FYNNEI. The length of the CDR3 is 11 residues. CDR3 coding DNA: TGTGCCAGCCGGGACAGGGTCGAGCAGTACTTC. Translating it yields CASRDRVEQYF.

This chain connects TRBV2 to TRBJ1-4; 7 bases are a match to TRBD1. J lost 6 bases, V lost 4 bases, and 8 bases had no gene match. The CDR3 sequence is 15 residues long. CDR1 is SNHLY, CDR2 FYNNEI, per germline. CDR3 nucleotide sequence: TGTGCCAGCAGTGTGACAGGGAGAGCAGATGAAAAACTGTTTTTT. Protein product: CASSVTGRADEKLFF.

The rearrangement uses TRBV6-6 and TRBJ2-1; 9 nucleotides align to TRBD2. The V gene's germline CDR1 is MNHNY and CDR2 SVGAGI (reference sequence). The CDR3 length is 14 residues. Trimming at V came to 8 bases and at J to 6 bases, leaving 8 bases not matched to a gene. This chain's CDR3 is CASVAGGPGNEQFF. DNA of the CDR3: TGTGCCAGCGTCGCGGGGGGGCCGGGCAATGAGCAGTTCTTC.

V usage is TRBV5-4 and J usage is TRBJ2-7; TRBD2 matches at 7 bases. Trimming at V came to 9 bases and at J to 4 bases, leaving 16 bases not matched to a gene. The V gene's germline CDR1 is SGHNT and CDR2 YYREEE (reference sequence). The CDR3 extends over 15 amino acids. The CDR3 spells CATQLEGGPRYEQYF. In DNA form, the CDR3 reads TGTGCCACCCAGCTTGAGGGAGGGCCCCGTTACGAGCAGTACTTC.

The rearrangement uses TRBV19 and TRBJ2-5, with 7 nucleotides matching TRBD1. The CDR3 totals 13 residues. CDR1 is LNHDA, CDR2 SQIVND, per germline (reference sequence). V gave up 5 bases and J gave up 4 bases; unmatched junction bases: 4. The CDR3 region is CASSAQGRETQYF. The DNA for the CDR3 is TGTGCCAGTAGTGCACAGGGGCGAGAGACCCAGTACTTC.

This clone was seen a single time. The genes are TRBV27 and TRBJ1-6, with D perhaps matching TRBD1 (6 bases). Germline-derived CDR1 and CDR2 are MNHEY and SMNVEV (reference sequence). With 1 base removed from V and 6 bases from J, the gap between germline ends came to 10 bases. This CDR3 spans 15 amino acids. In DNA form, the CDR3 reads TGTGCCAGCAGTTTATTGCAGGGGACTAATTCACCCCTCCACTTT. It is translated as CASSLLQGTNSPLHF.

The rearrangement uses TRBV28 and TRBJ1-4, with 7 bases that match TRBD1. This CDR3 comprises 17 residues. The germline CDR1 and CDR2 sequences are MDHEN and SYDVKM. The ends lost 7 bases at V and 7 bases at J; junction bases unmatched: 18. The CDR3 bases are TGTGCCAGCACCCTGGGAGGGGGCGCTGGAGGGGGTGAAAAACTGTTTTTT. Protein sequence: CASTLGGGAGGGEKLFF.

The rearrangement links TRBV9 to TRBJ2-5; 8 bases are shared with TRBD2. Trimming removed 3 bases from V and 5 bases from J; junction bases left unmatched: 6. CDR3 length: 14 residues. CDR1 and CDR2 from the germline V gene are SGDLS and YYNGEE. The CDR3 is CASSAPGGLETQYF. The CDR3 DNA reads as TGTGCCAGCAGCGCCCCGGGGGGGCTCGAGACCCAGTACTTC.

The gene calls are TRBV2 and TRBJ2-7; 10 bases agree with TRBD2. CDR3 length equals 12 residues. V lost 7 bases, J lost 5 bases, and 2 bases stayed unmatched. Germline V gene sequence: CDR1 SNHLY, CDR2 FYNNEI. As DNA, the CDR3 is TGTGCCAGCAAAGGGACTAGCGACGAGCAGTACTTC. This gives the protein CASKGTSDEQYF.

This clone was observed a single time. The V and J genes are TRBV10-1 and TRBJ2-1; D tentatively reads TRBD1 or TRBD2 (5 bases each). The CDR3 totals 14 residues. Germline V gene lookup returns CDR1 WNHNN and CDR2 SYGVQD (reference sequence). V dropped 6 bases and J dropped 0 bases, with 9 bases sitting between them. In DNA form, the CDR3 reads TGCGCCAGCAGCTCAGGGAGCTCCTACAATGAGCAGTTCTTC. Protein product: CASSSGSSYNEQFF.

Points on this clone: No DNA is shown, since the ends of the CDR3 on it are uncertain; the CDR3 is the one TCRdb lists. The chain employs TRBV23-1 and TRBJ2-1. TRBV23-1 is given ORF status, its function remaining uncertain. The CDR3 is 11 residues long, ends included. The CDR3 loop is CASSTSNEQFF.